Below, one T cell receptor beta chain is given with its context. Its antigen is currently unknown. The table came from immunoSEQ multiplex PCR; TCRdb's copy has only in-frame clones and leaves some out. The table shows more than 45,000 clones, with almost 90% occurring only once. The entry originates in a study of OX40 agonist ivuxolimab in advanced cancers. Study information: Having had anti-PD-1, anti-PD-L1 or anti-CTLA-4 therapy before was allowed, and roughly 40% had some.

Patients with autoimmune history or systemic immunosuppression were excluded. Germline CDR1 and CDR2: GTSNPN and SVGIG (reference sequence). The CDR3 runs 15 residues. J was trimmed by 4 bases and V by 7 bases; bases with no gene match: 15. Overall study findings and caveats: Part of the nonresponder group also had normalized T-cell clonal expansion that was low. The study found that CD8+ T cells averaged more expanded clones than CD4+.

The starting material was CD4+ or CD8+ T cells sorted from blood, obtained in a trial of the OX40 agonist ivuxolimab. J is TRBJ2-7 and V is TRBV30, with 8 bases lining up with TRBD1. The clonotype originates from an adult with an advanced solid tumor such as melanoma, head and neck, liver or kidney cancer. CDR3 sequence: CAFVPWEQGGYEQYF. The CDR3 region has the DNA TGTGCCTTTGTACCCTGGGAACAGGGGGGATACGAGCAGTACTTC.